What follows is one T cell receptor (beta chain) and its context. The CDR3 is 13 residues long. The germline gives CDR1 MNHEY, CDR2 SVGAGI. V lost 6 bases to trimming and J lost 8 bases, with 16 bases between them. The sample is drawn from a study of cytomegalovirus exposure and HLA in healthy donors. The overall study: As an earlier analysis found, 150 million to 200 million T cells yielded over 95 million unique TCR beta sequences.

The PCR employed 60 Vbeta primers together with 13 Jbeta primers. TCRdb's table, derived via immunoSEQ multiplex PCR, lists solely in-frame clones and lacks some. The data hold approximately 180,000 clones, with about four fifths observed a single time. This sequence was found in a male donor in good health and CMV-seronegative. V usage is TRBV6-5 and J usage is TRBJ1-2, with TRBD1 as a possible D gene (5 bases). The source material was PBMCs. Here the CDR3 DNA reads TGTGCCAGCAGAAACCAGGGTGAAGTGGGCTACACCTTC. It is translated as CASRNQGEVGYTF.